These 24 T cell receptor beta chains came from one sample sequenced in a study of shared clonotypes between healthy human individuals. Data came from immunoSEQ multiplex PCR; TCRdb stores just in-frame clones and leaves some out. The repertoire holds roughly 1,100,000 clones, with about 75% as singletons. Material for sequencing was memory CD4+ T cells sorted from blood. Subset: CD45RA-negative fraction. These receptors came from a man between 18 and 35 years old in good health.

With regard to this clone: At the DNA level, this CDR3 is encoded by other sequences in the same sample as well. The chain employs TRBV5-4 and TRBJ2-3; either TRBD1 or TRBD2 may supply D (6 bases each). The CDR3 loop spans 14 amino acids. Germline V gene sequence: CDR1 SGHNT, CDR2 YYREEE (reference sequence). V was clipped by 1 base and J by 3 bases, with 9 bases between them. CDR3 sequence reads: CASSLTGRTDTQYF. As DNA, the CDR3 is TGTGCCAGCAGCTTGACAGGGAGGACAGATACGCAGTATTTT.

This clone was counted between two and nine times. The J gene is TRBJ1-5, the V gene TRBV18; D is possibly TRBD1 (5 bases). This CDR3 is 13 amino acids long. Germline CDR1 is KGHSH and CDR2 is LQKENI. V was cut by 5 bases and J by 10 bases, with 15 bases left in between. Here the CDR3 reads CASSADQGFPQHF. The CDR3 nucleotides are TGTGCCAGCTCAGCAGACCAGGGATTCCCCCAGCATTTT.

The chain uses TRBV4-3 and TRBJ1-2; 9 bases are a match to TRBD1. Germline trimming cut 4 bases from V and 4 bases from J; bases unmatched to any gene: 4. The CDR3 sequence is 14 residues long. The germline CDR1 and CDR2 sequences are LGHNA and YSLEER. The CDR3 DNA follows: TGCGCCAGCAGCCCCGGGACAGGGCTCTATGGCTACACCTTC. This gives the protein CASSPGTGLYGYTF.

As concerns this clone: The sample has other DNA sequences that encode this CDR3 too. The chain couples TRBV2 to TRBJ1-1; 7 positions match TRBD1. In germline, CDR1 is SNHLY, CDR2 FYNNEI. The CDR3 sequence is 14 residues long. With V trimmed by 5 bases and J by 5 bases, 8 bases remained unmatched. CDR3 protein: CASSRDRVGTEAFF. The CDR3 nucleotides are TGTGCCAGCAGTCGAGACAGGGTGGGGACTGAAGCTTTCTTT. Full variable domain (missing parts from reference TRBV2 and TRBJ1-1): EPEVTQTPSHQVTQMGQEVILRCVPISNHLYFYWYRQILGQKVEFLVSFYNNEISEKSEIFDDQFSVERPDGSNFTLKIRSTKLEDSAMYFCASSRDRVGTEAFFGQGTRLTVV.

The rearrangement uses TRBV7-9 and TRBJ2-1; TRBD2 matches 7 bases. The V segment lost 7 bases and the J segment 0 bases; nucleotides outside the gene matches: 9. The CDR3 totals 16 residues. The germline V gene encodes CDR1 SEHNR and CDR2 FQNEAQ (reference sequence). CDR3 protein: CASTPGREYSYNEQFF. As DNA, the CDR3 is TGTGCCAGCACCCCTGGGCGGGAGTACTCCTACAATGAGCAGTTCTTC.

The chain has TRBV30 and TRBJ1-5; D remains unclear. Per germline, CDR1 GTSNPN and CDR2 SVGIG (reference sequence). The CDR3 runs 17 residues. V shed 1 base and J shed 0 bases, with 16 bases lying between them. CDR3 coding DNA: TGTGCCTGGAGTGCCGGCGGGAGGAGTGTTAGCAATCAGCCCCAGCATTTT. Its translation: CAWSAGGRSVSNQPQHF.

This rearrangement joins TRBV13 to TRBJ2-3, with no clear D. Trimming cost V 8 bases and J 6 bases, with 15 bases left between them. Germline values: CDR1 PRHDT, CDR2 FYEKMQ (reference sequence). The CDR3 spans 13 residues. In DNA, the CDR3 is TGTGCCAGCGGCAAGCGTCCGATGGATACGCAGTATTTT. This encodes CASGKRPMDTQYF. Full variable domain (outside the CDR3, taken from reference TRBV13 and TRBJ2-3): AAGVIQSPRHLIKEKRETATLKCYPIPRHDTVYWYQQGPGQDPQFLISFYEKMQSDKGSIPDRFSAQQFSDYHSELNMSSLELGDSALYFCASGKRPMDTQYFGPGTRLTVL.

The chain uses TRBV27 and TRBJ1-2; a possible D gene is TRBD1 (6 bases). The length of the CDR3 is 14 residues. Germline V gives CDR1 MNHEY, CDR2 SMNVEV (reference sequence). With 4 bases removed from V and 8 bases from J, the gap between germline ends came to 17 bases. The CDR3 DNA follows: TGTGCCAGCAGTTCGGGACAAAACGAGGGGGGCTACACCTTC. Protein sequence: CASSSGQNEGGYTF.

In the case of this clone: One junction end does not reproduce the germline sequence, and a read error may be involved. This chain uses TRBV30 with TRBJ1-5, with D possibly being TRBD1 (5 bases). The CDR3 extends over 14 amino acids. Germline values: CDR1 GTSNPN, CDR2 SVGIG (reference sequence). CDR3 residues: CAWSGRARNRPQHF. In nucleotides, the CDR3 is TGTGCCTGGAGTGGCAGGGCTCGGAATCGGCCCCAGCATTTT.

J is TRBJ2-7 and V is TRBV30; 9 bases agree with TRBD2. The germline gives CDR1 GTSNPN, CDR2 SVGIG (reference sequence). This CDR3 is 14 amino acids long. Germline trimming cut 3 bases from V and 4 bases from J; bases unmatched to any gene: 7. The CDR3 DNA reads as TGTGCCTGGAGGCTAGCGGGACCCGTATACGAGCAGTACTTC. The encoded protein is CAWRLAGPVYEQYF.

The J gene is TRBJ2-5, the V gene TRBV19; 7 bases fit TRBD1. J gave up 2 bases and V 5 bases, and 8 bases lay outside the gene matches. Germline CDR1 and CDR2: LNHDA and SQIVND (reference sequence). The CDR3 contains 15 residues. The CDR3 bases are TGTGCCAGTAGTCCGCCGGGACAGCTGCAAGAGACCCAGTACTTC. The encoded protein is CASSPPGQLQETQYF.

This clone turned up a few times. This chain uses TRBV5-6 with TRBJ2-7, with 12 bases matching TRBD1. CDR1 and CDR2 from the germline V gene are SGHDT and YYEEEE. V shed 4 bases, J shed 6 bases, and the junction held 8 bases outside the gene matches. This CDR3 has 15 residues. CDR3 sequence reads: CASSPTGQGAIEQYF. For the CDR3, the DNA is TGTGCCAGCAGCCCTACGGGACAGGGGGCAATCGAGCAGTACTTC.

This chain links TRBV28 with TRBJ1-2; TRBD1 agrees at 9 bases. V lost 6 bases to trimming and J lost 2 bases; unmatched junction nucleotides: 4. The CDR3 runs 14 residues. Germline V gene sequence: CDR1 MDHEN, CDR2 SYDVKM. This CDR3 reads CASRRDRVNYGYTF. CDR3 nucleotide sequence: TGTGCCAGCAGAAGGGACAGGGTGAACTATGGCTACACCTTC.

This chain connects TRBV19 to TRBJ2-3, with 11 positions matching TRBD2. This CDR3 region has 16 residues. Germline-derived CDR1 and CDR2 are LNHDA and SQIVND (reference sequence). V was pared by 5 bases and J by 1 base, with 5 bases of the junction left unmatched. CDR3 in amino acids: CASSPGTSGRTDTQYF. CDR3 bases: TGTGCCAGTAGTCCTGGGACTAGCGGACGCACAGATACGCAGTATTTT.

The chain employs TRBV6-5 and TRBJ2-7; D is unclear. V was clipped by 5 bases and J by 5 bases, with 10 bases between them. The germline V gene encodes CDR1 MNHEY and CDR2 SVGAGI. This CDR3 spans 12 amino acids. CDR3 region: CASSQVGHEQYF. In nucleotides, the CDR3 is TGTGCCAGCAGTCAGGTAGGGCACGAGCAGTACTTC.

This chain uses TRBV21-1 with TRBJ2-7; the listed D gene, TRBD1, was not tested against the DNA. TRBV21-1 is listed as a pseudogene. The CDR3 extends over 19 amino acids. Here the CDR3 DNA reads TGTGCCAGCAGCTCTCGCGTCCTAAGGAAACAGGGAGTTAGCTACGAGCAGTACTTC. As protein: CASSSRVLRKQGVSYEQYF.

The rearrangement joins TRBV28 to TRBJ2-3; D possibly corresponds to TRBD2 (6 bases). CDR1 MDHEN and CDR2 SYDVKM come from the germline V gene. Deletions cut 6 bases from V and 5 bases from J, with 21 bases between. The CDR3 consists of 16 residues. The CDR3 sequence is CASSPSWGVSGDTQYF. In nucleotides, the CDR3 is TGTGCCAGCAGCCCTAGCTGGGGGGTGTCTGGAGATACGCAGTATTTT.

Comments on this clone: This sample also contains other DNA sequences that code for the same CDR3. The rearrangement joins TRBV5-1 to TRBJ2-3; a weak D match, TRBD1 (6 bases). CDR1 and CDR2 from the germline V gene are SGHRS and YFSETQ. The ends were cut back, 3 bases at V and 6 bases at J, with 8 bases in the middle. This CDR3 region has 12 residues. CDR3 amino acids: CASSSQGDTQYF. DNA of the CDR3: TGCGCCAGCAGCTCACAGGGCGATACGCAGTATTTT.

The rearrangement links TRBV9 to TRBJ2-1; no clear D. In germline, CDR1 is SGDLS, CDR2 YYNGEE. CDR3 size: 14 residues. V was pared by 4 bases and J by 1 base, with 9 bases between. The CDR3 nucleotides read TGTGCCAGCAGCCGGGTCCAATCCTACAATGAGCAGTTCTTC. Protein sequence: CASSRVQSYNEQFF.

This clone was seen a handful of times. This rearrangement joins TRBV2 to TRBJ1-6; D ambiguous. CDR1 and CDR2 (germline): SNHLY, FYNNEI. Trimming shortened V by 6 bases and J by 8 bases, and 17 bases separated the two germline ends. This CDR3 contains 15 residues. In nucleotides, the CDR3 is TGTGCCAGCAGCCTTACGGGATTGGTAGATTCACCCCTCCACTTT. As protein: CASSLTGLVDSPLHF.

V usage is TRBV5-6 and J usage is TRBJ1-1; D possibly corresponds to TRBD1 (5 bases). CDR1 is SGHDT, CDR2 YYEEEE, per germline. The CDR3 totals 16 residues. The V end lost 10 bases, the J end lost 0 bases, and 22 bases lay between the germline ends. CDR3 region: CASRWGSSLMNTEAFF. The CDR3 DNA reads as TGTGCCTCCCGGTGGGGGAGCTCACTTATGAACACTGAAGCTTTCTTT.

The CDR3: CASSPLSPDNEQFF. The CDR3 DNA sequence: TGTGCCAGCTCACCTCTTAGTCCCGACAATGAGCAGTTCTTC. This sequence joins TRBV18 and TRBJ2-1; D unresolved. The V gene lost 3 bases and the J gene lost 5 bases, with 11 bases spanning the gap. Germline assignment: CDR1 KGHSH and CDR2 LQKENI. The CDR3 spans 14 residues.

The V and J genes are TRBV7-2 and TRBJ2-3, with TRBD2 matching 9 bases. The CDR3 has 17 amino acids. The ends lost 5 bases at V and 5 bases at J; junction bases unmatched: 14. The germline V gene has CDR1 SGHTA and CDR2 FQGNSA. CDR3: CASSDHLSGGGGDTQYF. CDR3 nucleotides: TGTGCCAGCAGCGACCACCTTAGCGGGGGTGGTGGAGATACGCAGTATTTT.

Worth noting for this clone: Other DNA sequences in this sample translate to the same CDR3. The genes are TRBV18 and TRBJ2-3, with D perhaps matching TRBD2 (5 bases). Trimming stripped 2 bases from V and 2 bases from J, with 11 bases between. Per germline, CDR1 KGHSH and CDR2 LQKENI. This CDR3 region has 15 residues. CDR3 nucleotide sequence: TGTGCCAGCTCACCAAGTGCGGGCCTCACAGATACGCAGTATTTT. Its protein product is CASSPSAGLTDTQYF.